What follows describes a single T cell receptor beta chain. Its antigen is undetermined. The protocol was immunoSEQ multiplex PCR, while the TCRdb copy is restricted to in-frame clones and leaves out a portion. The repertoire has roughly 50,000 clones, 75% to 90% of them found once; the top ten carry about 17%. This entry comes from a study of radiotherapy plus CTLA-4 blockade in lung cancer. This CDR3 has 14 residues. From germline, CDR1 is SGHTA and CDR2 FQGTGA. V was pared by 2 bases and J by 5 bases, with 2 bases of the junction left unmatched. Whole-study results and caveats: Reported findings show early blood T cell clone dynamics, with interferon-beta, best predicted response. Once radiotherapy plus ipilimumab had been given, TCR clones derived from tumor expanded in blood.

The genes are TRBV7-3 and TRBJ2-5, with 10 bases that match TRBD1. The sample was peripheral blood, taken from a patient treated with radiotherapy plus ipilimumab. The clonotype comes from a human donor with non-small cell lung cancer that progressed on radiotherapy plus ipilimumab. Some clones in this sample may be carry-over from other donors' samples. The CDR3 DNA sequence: TGTGCCAGCAGCTTAGGGGGACAGGGGGAGACCCAGTACTTC. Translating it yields CASSLGGQGETQYF.